Detailed here is one T cell receptor beta chain. Its antigen is currently unknown. Only in-frame clones appear in the TCRdb table, and some are missing; sequencing was by immunoSEQ multiplex PCR. The sample carries tens of thousands of clones, around 90% recorded once. The data were obtained in a study of OX40 agonist ivuxolimab in advanced cancers. Across the study: Therapy given before enrollment (anti-PD-1, anti-PD-L1 or anti-CTLA-4) was allowed, and 30% to 50% had some. Overall study findings and caveats: At 0.1-3.0 mg/kg, partial responders had clonal expansion among the lowest observed. Clonal expansion by week 6 occurred in CD4+ and CD8+ blood T cells (at 0.1 to 3.0 mg/kg).

Germline assignment: CDR1 MDHEN and CDR2 SYDVKM. The ends were cut back, 7 bases at V and 2 bases at J, with 11 bases in the middle. CDR3 length: 13 amino acids. Prior autoimmune disease or systemic immunosuppression barred patients. The TCR sequence derives from an adult with an advanced solid tumor such as melanoma, head and neck, liver or kidney cancer. Source: CD4+ or CD8+ T cells sorted from blood, taken in a trial of the OX40 agonist ivuxolimab. The chain joins TRBV28 to TRBJ1-2; weak D call: TRBD1 (5 bases). The CDR3 spells CASNGAFNYGYTF. For the CDR3, the DNA is TGTGCCAGCAACGGGGCTTTCAACTATGGCTACACCTTC.